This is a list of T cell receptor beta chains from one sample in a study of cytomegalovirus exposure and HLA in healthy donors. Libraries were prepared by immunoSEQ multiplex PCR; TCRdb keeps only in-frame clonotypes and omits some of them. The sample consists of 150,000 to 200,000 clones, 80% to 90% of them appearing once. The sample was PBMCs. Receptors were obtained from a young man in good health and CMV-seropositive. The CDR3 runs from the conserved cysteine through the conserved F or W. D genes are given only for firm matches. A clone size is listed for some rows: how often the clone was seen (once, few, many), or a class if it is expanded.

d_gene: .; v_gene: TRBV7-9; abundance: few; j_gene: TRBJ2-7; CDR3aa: CASSPRQSYEQYF; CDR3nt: TGTGCCAGCAGCCCTCGACAGTCCTACGAGCAGTACTTC
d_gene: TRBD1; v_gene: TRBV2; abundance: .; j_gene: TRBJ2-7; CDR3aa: CASSTGTGTYEQYF; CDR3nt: TGTGCCAGCTCGACCGGGACAGGGACGTACGAGCAGTACTTC
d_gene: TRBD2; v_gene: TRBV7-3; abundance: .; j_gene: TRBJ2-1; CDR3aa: CASSFPLASGGIQFF; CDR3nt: TGTGCCAGCAGCTTCCCCTTGGCCAGCGGGGGGATTCAGTTCTTC
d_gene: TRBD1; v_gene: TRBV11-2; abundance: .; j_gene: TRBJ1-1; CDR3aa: CASSLPQLPGQGGTEAFF; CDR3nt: TGTGCCAGCAGCTTACCTCAACTCCCGGGACAGGGGGGCACTGAAGCTTTCTTT
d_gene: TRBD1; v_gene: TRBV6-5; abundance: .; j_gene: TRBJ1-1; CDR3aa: CASSTNKGQGRAFF; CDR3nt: TGTGCCAGCAGCACAAATAAGGGACAGGGGAGGGCTTTCTTT
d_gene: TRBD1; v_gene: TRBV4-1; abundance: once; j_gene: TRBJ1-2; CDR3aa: CASSQVGGTGVGNGYTF; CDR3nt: TGCGCCAGCAGCCAAGTTGGGGGGACAGGGGTCGGTAATGGCTACACCTTC
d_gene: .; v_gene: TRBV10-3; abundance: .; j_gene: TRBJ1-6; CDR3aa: CAISDLPSSYNSPLHF; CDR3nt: TGTGCCATCAGTGACCTCCCGAGCTCCTATAACTCACCCCTCCACTTT
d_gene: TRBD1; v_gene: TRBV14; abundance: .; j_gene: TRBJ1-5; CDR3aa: CASSQYGQGSNQPQHF; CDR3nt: TGTGCCAGCAGCCAGTACGGACAGGGTAGCAATCAGCCCCAGCATTTT
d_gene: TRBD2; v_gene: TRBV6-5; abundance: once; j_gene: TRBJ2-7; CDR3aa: CASRQWGGREQYF; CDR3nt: TGTGCCAGCAGACAGTGGGGAGGGAGGGAGCAGTACTTC
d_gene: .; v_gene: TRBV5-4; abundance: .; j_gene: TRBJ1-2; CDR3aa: CASSSPAGANYGYTF; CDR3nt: TGTGCCAGCAGCTCCCCGGCAGGGGCGAACTATGGCTACACCTTC
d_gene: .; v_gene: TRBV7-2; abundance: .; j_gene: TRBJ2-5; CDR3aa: CASSLSVQDQETQYF; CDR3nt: TGTGCCAGCAGCTTATCGGTACAGGACCAAGAGACCCAGTACTTC
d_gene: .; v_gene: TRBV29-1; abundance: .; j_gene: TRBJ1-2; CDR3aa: CSVEDDGGPYYGYTF; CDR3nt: TGCAGCGTTGAAGATGATGGGGGCCCGTACTATGGCTACACCTTC
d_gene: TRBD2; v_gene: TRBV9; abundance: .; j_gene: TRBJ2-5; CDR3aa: CASSTPSGGETQYF; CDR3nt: TGTGCCAGCAGCACACCTAGCGGCGGAGAGACCCAGTACTTC
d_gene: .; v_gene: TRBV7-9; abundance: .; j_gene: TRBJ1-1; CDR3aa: CASRQISRGRWNTEAFF; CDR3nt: TGTGCCAGCAGACAAATAAGCCGAGGTAGATGGAACACTGAAGCTTTCTTT
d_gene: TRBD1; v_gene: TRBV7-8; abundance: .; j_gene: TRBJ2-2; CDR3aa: CASSLSRTGGYFTGELFF; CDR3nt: TGTGCCAGCAGCTTATCCCGGACAGGGGGCTATTTCACCGGGGAGCTGTTTTTT
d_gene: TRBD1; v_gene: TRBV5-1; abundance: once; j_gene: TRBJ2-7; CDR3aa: CASSLFVRDRGYEQYF; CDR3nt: TGCGCCAGCAGCCTTTTCGTCCGGGACAGGGGGTACGAGCAGTACTTC
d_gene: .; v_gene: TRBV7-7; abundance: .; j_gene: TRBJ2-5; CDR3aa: CASRPYAQGGETQYF; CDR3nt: TGTGCTAGCAGGCCATACGCACAGGGAGGGGAGACCCAGTACTTC
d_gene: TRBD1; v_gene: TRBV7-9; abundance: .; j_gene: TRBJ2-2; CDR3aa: CASSDPWDRKFTGELFF; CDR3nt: TGTGCCAGCAGCGACCCTTGGGACAGAAAGTTCACCGGGGAGCTGTTTTTT
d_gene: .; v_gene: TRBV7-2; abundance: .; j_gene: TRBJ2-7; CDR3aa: CASSLYRERYEQYF; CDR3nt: TGTGCCAGCAGCTTATACAGGGAACGCTACGAGCAGTACTTC
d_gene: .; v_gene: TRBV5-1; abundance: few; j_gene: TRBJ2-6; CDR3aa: CASSGVAPGANVLTF; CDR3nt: TGCGCCAGCTCCGGGGTAGCACCTGGGGCCAACGTCCTGACTTTC
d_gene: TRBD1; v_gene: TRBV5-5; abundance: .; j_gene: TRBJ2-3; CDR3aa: CASSLAGTGGPFTDTQYF; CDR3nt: TGTGCCAGCAGCTTGGCCGGGACAGGGGGCCCGTTTACAGATACGCAGTATTTT
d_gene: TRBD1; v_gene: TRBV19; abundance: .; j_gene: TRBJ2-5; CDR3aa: CASSAPGQQETQYF; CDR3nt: TGTGCCAGTAGTGCCCCGGGACAGCAAGAGACCCAGTACTTC
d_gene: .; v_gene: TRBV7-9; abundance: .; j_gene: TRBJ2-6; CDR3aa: CASSLGGVSGANVLTF; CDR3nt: TGTGCCAGCAGCTTAGGGGGGGTCTCTGGGGCCAACGTCCTGACTTTC
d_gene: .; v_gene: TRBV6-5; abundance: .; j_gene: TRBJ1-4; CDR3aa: CASRDRGWANEKLFF; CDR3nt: TGTGCCAGCAGAGATAGGGGGTGGGCTAATGAAAAACTGTTTTTT
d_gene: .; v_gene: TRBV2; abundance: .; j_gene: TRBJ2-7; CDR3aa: CASRFRIAGAEQYF; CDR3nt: TGTGCCAGCAGGTTTAGGATAGCAGGGGCCGAGCAGTACTTC
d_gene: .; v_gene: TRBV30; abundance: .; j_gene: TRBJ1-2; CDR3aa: CAWSGEGYTF; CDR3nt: TGTGCCTGGAGTGGGGAGGGCTACACCTTC
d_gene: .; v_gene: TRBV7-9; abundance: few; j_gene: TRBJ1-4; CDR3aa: CASSLGSGTSNEKLFF; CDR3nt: TGTGCCAGCAGCTTAGGTTCAGGAACCTCTAATGAAAAACTGTTTTTT
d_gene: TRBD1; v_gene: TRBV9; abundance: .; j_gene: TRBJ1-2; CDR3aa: CASSVWDSSYGYTF; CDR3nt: TGTGCCAGCAGCGTCTGGGACAGCTCCTATGGTTACACCTTC
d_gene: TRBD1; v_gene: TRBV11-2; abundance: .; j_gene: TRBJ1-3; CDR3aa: CASSPGQRNTIYF; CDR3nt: TGTGCCAGCAGCCCGGGACAGAGAAACACCATATATTTT
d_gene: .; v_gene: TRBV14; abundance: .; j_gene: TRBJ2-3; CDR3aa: CASSPRYADTQYF; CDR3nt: TGTGCCAGCAGCCCCCGGTACGCAGATACGCAGTATTTT
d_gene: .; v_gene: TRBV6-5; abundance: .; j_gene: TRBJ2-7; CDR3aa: CASSPQGDEQYF; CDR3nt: TGTGCCAGCAGCCCACAGGGTGACGAGCAGTACTTC
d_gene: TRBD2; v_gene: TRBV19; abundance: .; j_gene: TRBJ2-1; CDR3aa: CASSITSGVGNEQFF; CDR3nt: TGTGCCAGTAGTATCACTAGCGGTGTAGGCAATGAGCAGTTCTTC
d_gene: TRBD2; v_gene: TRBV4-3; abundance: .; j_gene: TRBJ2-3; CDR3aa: CASSQDDPWGGRGTDTQYF; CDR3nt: TGCGCCAGCAGCCAAGATGACCCTTGGGGAGGGCGGGGGACAGATACGCAGTATTTT
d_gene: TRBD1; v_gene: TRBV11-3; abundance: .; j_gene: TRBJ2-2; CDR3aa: CASSQQQGALNTGELFF; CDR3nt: TGTGCCAGCAGCCAACAGCAGGGGGCATTGAACACCGGGGAGCTGTTTTTT
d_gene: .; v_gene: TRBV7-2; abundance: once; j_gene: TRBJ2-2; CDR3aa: CASSLARGGELFF; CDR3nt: TGTGCCAGCAGCTTAGCAAGGGGCGGGGAGCTGTTTTTT
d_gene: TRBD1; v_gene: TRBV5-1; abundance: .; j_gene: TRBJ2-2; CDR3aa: CASSLLQGAGELFF; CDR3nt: TGCGCCAGCAGCTTGCTACAGGGGGCCGGGGAGCTGTTTTTT
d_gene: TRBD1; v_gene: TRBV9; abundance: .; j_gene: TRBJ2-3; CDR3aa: CASSATGGDTQYF; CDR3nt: TGTGCCAGCAGCGCGACAGGGGGAGATACGCAGTATTTT
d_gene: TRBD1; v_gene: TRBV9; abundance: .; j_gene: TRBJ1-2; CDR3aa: CASSVRRRDRGDGYTF; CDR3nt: TGTGCCAGCAGCGTGAGACGCCGGGACAGGGGCGATGGCTACACCTTC
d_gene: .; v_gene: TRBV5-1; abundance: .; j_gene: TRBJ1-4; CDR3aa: CASSLEGIATNEKLFF; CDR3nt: TGCGCCAGCAGCCTAGAGGGAATTGCAACTAATGAAAAACTGTTTTTT
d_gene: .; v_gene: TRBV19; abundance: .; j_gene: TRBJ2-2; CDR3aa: CASSMSGVVNTGELFF; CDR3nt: TGTGCCAGTAGTATGTCGGGGGTCGTAAACACCGGGGAGCTGTTTTTT
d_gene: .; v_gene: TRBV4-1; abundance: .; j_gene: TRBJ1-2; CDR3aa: CASSQVSGHGGYTF; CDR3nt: TGCGCCAGCAGCCAAGTATCAGGGCACGGCGGCTACACCTTC
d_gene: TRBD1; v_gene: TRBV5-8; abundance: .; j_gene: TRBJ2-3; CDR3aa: CASSTGTGEAADTQYF; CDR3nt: TGTGCCAGCAGCACCGGGACAGGGGAGGCAGCAGATACGCAGTATTTT
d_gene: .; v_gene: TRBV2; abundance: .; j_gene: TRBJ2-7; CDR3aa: CASSEQSYEQYF; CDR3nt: TGTGCCAGCAGTGAACAGTCCTACGAGCAGTACTTC
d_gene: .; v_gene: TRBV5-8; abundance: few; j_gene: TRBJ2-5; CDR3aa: CASSLGGDGETQYF; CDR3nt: TGTGCCAGCAGCTTGGGCGGGGATGGAGAGACCCAGTACTTC
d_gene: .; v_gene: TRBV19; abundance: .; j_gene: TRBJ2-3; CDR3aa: CASSIGLAATGGHTDTQYF; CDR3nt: TGTGCCAGTAGTATTGGGCTAGCGGCAACTGGGGGGCACACAGATACGCAGTATTTT
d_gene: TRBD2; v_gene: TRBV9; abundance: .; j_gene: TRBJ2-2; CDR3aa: CASSPRASGSNTGELFF; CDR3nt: TGTGCCAGCAGCCCCCGCGCTAGCGGTTCGAACACCGGGGAGCTGTTTTTT
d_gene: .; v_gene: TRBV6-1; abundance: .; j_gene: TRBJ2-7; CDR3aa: CASSDREPGLIFYEQYF; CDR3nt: TGTGCCAGCAGTGACAGAGAACCGGGACTCATCTTCTACGAGCAGTACTTC
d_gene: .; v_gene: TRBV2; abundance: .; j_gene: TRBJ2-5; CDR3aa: CARDSSQETQYF; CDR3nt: TGTGCCAGAGACAGTTCCCAAGAGACCCAGTACTTC
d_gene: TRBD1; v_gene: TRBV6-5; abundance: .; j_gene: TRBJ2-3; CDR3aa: CASRGTGEDTQYF; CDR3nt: TGTGCCAGCAGGGGGACAGGTGAAGATACGCAGTATTTT
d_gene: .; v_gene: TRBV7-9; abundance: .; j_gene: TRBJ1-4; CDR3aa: CASSLGGNRNEKLFF; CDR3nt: TGTGCCAGCAGCTTAGGAGGGAATAGAAATGAAAAACTGTTTTTT
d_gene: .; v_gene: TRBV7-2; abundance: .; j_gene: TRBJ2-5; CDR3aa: CASSSGAGETQYF; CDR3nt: TGTGCCAGCAGCTCAGGGGCCGGGGAGACCCAGTACTTC
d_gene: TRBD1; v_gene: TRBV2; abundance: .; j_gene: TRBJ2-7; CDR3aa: CASSDLNRGLYEQYF; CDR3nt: TGTGCCAGCAGTGATTTGAACAGGGGGCTGTACGAGCAGTACTTC
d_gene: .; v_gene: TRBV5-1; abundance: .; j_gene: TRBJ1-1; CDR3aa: CASSLEGVTRNTEAFF; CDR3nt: TGCGCCAGCAGCTTAGAAGGGGTGACCAGGAACACTGAAGCTTTCTTT
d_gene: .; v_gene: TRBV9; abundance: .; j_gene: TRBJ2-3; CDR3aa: CASSVIQYADTQYF; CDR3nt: TGTGCCAGCAGCGTAATACAGTACGCAGATACGCAGTATTTT
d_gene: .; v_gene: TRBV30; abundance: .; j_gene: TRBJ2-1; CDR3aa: CAWRRYNEQFF; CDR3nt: TGTGCCTGGAGGCGGTACAATGAGCAGTTCTTC